The sequence of this T cell receptor beta chain was determined in a study of patients and donors after allogeneic stem cell transplantation. MiXCR, applied by TCRdb to the RT-PCR reads, yields one record per CDR3 protein. This sample has fewer than 75,000 distinct CDR3 sequences; roughly 14% occur once, and the top ten carry roughly 34%. Looked up from germline, CDR1 is LNHNV and CDR2 is YYDKDF (reference sequence). J lost 5 bases, V lost 4 bases, and 4 bases had no gene match. The CDR3 spans 15 residues. This clonotype was seen only a few times. Sequenced sample: blood, either unsorted or a sorted T cell fraction (not recorded which). The V and J genes are TRBV15 and TRBJ2-7; the match to TRBD2 covers 14 bases. The sequence was obtained from a human donor who was either an allogeneic HSCT recipient or a stem cell or donor lymphocyte infusion donor (not recorded which). It is not recorded whose cells these are; they may come from a transplant donor. CDR3 residues: CATSTGLAGVHEQYF. CDR3 bases: TGTGCCACCAGCACGGGACTAGCGGGAGTCCACGAGCAGTACTTC. Complete variable domain (other parts from reference TRBV15 and TRBJ2-7): DAMVIQNPRYQVTQFGKPVTLSCSQTLNHNVMYWYQQKSSQAPKLLFHYYDKDFNNEADTPDNFQSRRPNTSFCFLDIRSPGLGDTAMYLCATSTGLAGVHEQYFGPGTRLTVT.